One and the same sample provided the 28 T cell receptor beta chains below, sequenced in a study of T cell repertoires in cytomegalovirus infection. What these receptors recognize is not known. TCRdb itself ran the reads through MiXCR, one entry per CDR3 protein. The table lists a few hundred thousand distinct CDR3 sequences, 35% to 50% of them singletons. The sequencing here drew on cultured PBMCs, taken from culture after CMV antigen stimulation. The source is a human donor in good health (CMV status not recorded). Some clones in this sample may be carry-over from other donors' samples.

V and J are TRBV7-2 and TRBJ2-7, with D perhaps matching TRBD2 (6 bases). Germline V gene sequence: CDR1 SGHTA, CDR2 FQGNSA. CDR3 length equals 13 residues. V was trimmed by 2 bases and J by 7 bases, leaving 12 bases between them. The CDR3 bases are TGTGCCAGCAGCTTAACTAGCCCTGGGGAGCAGTACTTC. Its protein is CASSLTSPGEQYF.

The rearrangement uses TRBV6-5 and TRBJ1-1; D unresolved. V lost 6 bases, J lost 7 bases, and 12 bases lay in between. The CDR3 consists of 12 residues. The germline gives CDR1 MNHEY, CDR2 SVGAGI. CDR3: CASSNVNLEAFF. The DNA of the CDR3 is TGTGCCAGCAGCAACGTCAACCTTGAAGCTTTCTTT.

CDR3 residues: CASSSDRVLTGNTIYF. CDR3 in DNA: TGTGCCAGCAGTTCTGACAGGGTTTTAACTGGAAACACCATATATTTT. The rearrangement uses TRBV7-4 and TRBJ1-3; 7 bases fit TRBD1. This CDR3 region has 16 residues. With 6 bases clipped from V and 2 bases from J, the junction kept 10 bases outside the gene matches. The V gene's germline CDR1 is SGHVT and CDR2 SQSDAQ. The whole variable domain, filled in from reference TRBV7-4 and TRBJ1-3, reads GAGVSQSPRYKVAKRGRDVALRCDSISGHVTLYWYRQTLGQGSEVLTYSQSDAQRDKSGRPSGRFSAERPERSVSTLKIQRTEQGDSAVYLCASSSDRVLTGNTIYFGEGSWLTVV.

This clonotype was found a few times. The chain employs TRBV5-4 and TRBJ1-2, with TRBD1 as a possible D gene (5 bases). In germline, CDR1 is SGHNT, CDR2 YYREEE (reference sequence). V was trimmed by 4 bases and J by 6 bases, leaving 13 bases between them. This CDR3 region has 13 residues. The CDR3 DNA sequence: TGTGCCAGCAGCCCCCCGGGGCGGGATGGCTACACCTTC. Translation: CASSPPGRDGYTF.

This clonotype showed up just a few times. The rearrangement links TRBV7-2 to TRBJ2-3; D is ambiguous. The V gene's germline CDR1 is SGHTA and CDR2 FQGNSA. The CDR3 runs to 14 residues. Trimming pared 2 bases from V and 4 bases from J, leaving 10 bases between. The CDR3 protein is CASSLRAEADTQYF. The CDR3 DNA reads TGTGCCAGCAGCTTAAGGGCAGAGGCAGATACGCAGTATTTT.

This chain links TRBV6-2 or TRBV6-3 with TRBJ2-2; tentatively, D is TRBD2 (5 bases). Trimming left V 6 bases short and J 2 bases short, with 19 bases between. CDR3 length: 17 amino acids. CDR1 and CDR2 (germline): MNHEY, SVGEGT. The CDR3 is CASRPTAGRGNTGELFF. The CDR3 nucleotides read TGTGCCAGCAGACCAACTGCGGGCAGAGGAAACACCGGGGAGCTGTTTTTT.

V and J are TRBV6-2 or TRBV6-3 and TRBJ2-7; 7 bases are a match to TRBD2. Germline V gene sequence: CDR1 MNHEY, CDR2 SVGEGT. The CDR3 covers 13 residues. V shed 8 bases, J shed 3 bases, and the junction held 7 bases outside the gene matches. The CDR3 DNA reads as TGTGCCAGCGGTCAGAGCGGGAACTACGAGCAGTACTTC. Translating gives CASGQSGNYEQYF.

The chain joins TRBV19 to TRBJ2-7, with D perhaps matching TRBD2 (6 bases). CDR1 and CDR2 (germline): LNHDA, SQIVND (reference sequence). The ends were cut back, 6 bases at V and 5 bases at J, with 17 bases in the middle. The CDR3 extends over 14 amino acids. CDR3 loop: CASRSRVSGDEQYF. The CDR3, as DNA: TGTGCCAGTAGGTCCAGGGTTAGCGGAGACGAGCAGTACTTC.

This chain connects TRBV6-8 to TRBJ1-2; tentatively, D is TRBD1 (6 bases). There are 15 residues in the CDR3. Germline CDR1 and CDR2: MNHGY and SAAAGT. Between the trimmed V and J ends, which lost 7 bases and 2 bases, there was a span of 17 bases. CDR3 protein: CASTDTGRGNYGYTF. The CDR3 DNA follows: TGTGCCAGCACCGACACGGGGAGGGGGAACTATGGCTACACCTTC.

The rearrangement uses TRBV19 and TRBJ1-5; a weak D match, TRBD1 (5 bases). This CDR3 region has 14 residues. Trimming shortened V by 3 bases and J by 4 bases, and 10 bases separated the two germline ends. Germline CDR1 reads LNHDA; CDR2 reads SQIVND (reference sequence). This CDR3 is CASSMRGTNQPQHF. CDR3 DNA sequence: TGTGCCAGTAGTATGAGAGGGACTAATCAGCCCCAGCATTTT.

This clonotype was seen a handful of times. The rearrangement links TRBV29-1 to TRBJ1-1; maybe TRBD1 (5 bases). Trimming shortened V by 0 bases and J by 6 bases, and 11 bases separated the two germline ends. CDR1 SQVTM and CDR2 ANQGSEA come from the germline V gene. The CDR3 is 13 amino acids. CDR3 nucleotide sequence: TGCAGCGTTGAAGAACCTTCAGGGTCTGAAGCTTTCTTT. The encoded protein is CSVEEPSGSEAFF. The whole variable domain, remainder taken from reference TRBV29-1 and TRBJ1-1, is SAVISQKPSRDICQRGTSLTIQCQVDSQVTMMFWYRQQPGQSLTLIATANQGSEATYESGFVIDKFPISRPNLTFSTLTVSNMSPEDSSIYLCSVEEPSGSEAFFGQGTRLTVV.

This rearrangement joins TRBV11-3 to TRBJ2-3; weak D call: TRBD2 (5 bases). V dropped 5 bases and J dropped 6 bases, with 12 bases sitting between them. CDR1 is SGHNT and CDR2 is YENEEA in the germline V gene. The CDR3 covers 13 residues. In nucleotides, the CDR3 is TGTGCCAGCAGCCAGGACTTCTGGGATACGCAGTATTTT. Its translation is CASSQDFWDTQYF.

The J gene is TRBJ2-3, the V gene TRBV11-2; 11 bases agree with TRBD2. CDR1 and CDR2 from the germline V gene are SGHAT and FQNNGV. V dropped 2 bases and J dropped 2; count of bases not matched to a gene: 6. The CDR3 is 17 residues long. CDR3 in DNA: TGTGCCAGCAGCTTACCCCGACTAGCGGGGAACACAGATACGCAGTATTTT. Translation gives CASSLPRLAGNTDTQYF.

J is TRBJ1-1 and V is TRBV6-2 or TRBV6-3, with a possible D match to TRBD1 (5 bases). V gave up 5 bases and J gave up 1 base, with 11 bases separating them. This CDR3 comprises 14 residues. CDR1 and CDR2 (germline): MNHEY, SVGEGT. The CDR3 coding sequence is TGTGCCAGCAGTCTACAGGCCACGAACACTGAAGCTTTCTTT. Its protein is CASSLQATNTEAFF.

This clonotype occurred once. V is TRBV20-1 and J is TRBJ2-3; 11 bases line up with TRBD2. Germline trimming cut 2 bases from V and 0 bases from J; bases unmatched to any gene: 28. Germline V CDR1 and CDR2: DFQATT, SNEGSKA (reference sequence). The CDR3 has 24 residues. In nucleotides, the CDR3 is TGCAGTGCTAGATGGGACCATCTAGCGGGGGGCCGGCCGCACGACACGACTAGCACAGATACGCAGTATTTT. This codes for CSARWDHLAGGRPHDTTSTDTQYF.

The chain links TRBV25-1 to TRBJ2-2, with a possible D match to TRBD1 (6 bases). CDR1 and CDR2 (germline): MGHDK, SYGVNS. Trimming took off 2 bases at V and 6 bases at J, with 19 bases between the two ends. CDR3 length: 17 residues. CDR3 in amino acids: CASSELDSPFPPGELFF. CDR3 coding DNA: TGTGCCAGCAGTGAACTGGACAGTCCCTTTCCACCCGGGGAGCTGTTTTTT.

This chain uses TRBV20-1 with TRBJ2-7; D perhaps matches TRBD2 (5 bases). V was pared by 5 bases and J by 1 base, with 12 bases between. Germline loops: CDR1 DFQATT, CDR2 SNEGSKA (reference sequence). There are 13 residues in the CDR3. CDR3 protein: CSAGLAGSYEQYF. CDR3 nucleotide sequence: TGCAGTGCTGGGCTTGCGGGTTCCTACGAGCAGTACTTC.

The sample holds a few counts of this clonotype. The gene calls are TRBV7-8 and TRBJ1-3; tentatively, D is TRBD1 (6 bases). Germline values: CDR1 SGHVS, CDR2 FQNEAQ. The V end was cut by 3 bases, the J end by 2 bases, with 17 bases between. This CDR3 spans 17 amino acids. This CDR3 reads CASSFPGGRFTGNTIYF. CDR3 sequence (DNA): TGTGCCAGCAGCTTCCCTGGGGGGCGCTTCACTGGAAACACCATATATTTT.

Here the CDR3 DNA reads TGCAGCGTCCCAGGAGGGGCGGGACAGGCAGATACGCAGTATTTT. This gives the protein CSVPGGAGQADTQYF. The chain carries TRBV29-1 and TRBJ2-3, with 8 nucleotides matching TRBD1. Germline V gene data show CDR1 as SQVTM and CDR2 as ANQGSEA. The CDR3 is 15 residues long. The junction had 12 bases not matched to a gene; V was cut back by 6 bases and J by 4 bases.

The chain is built from TRBV10-3 and TRBJ1-1; D possibly corresponds to TRBD1 (6 bases). This CDR3 has 15 residues. Germline loops: CDR1 ENHRY, CDR2 SYGVKD. Trimming left V 0 bases short and J 1 base short, with 9 bases between. CDR3 sequence (DNA): TGTGCCATCAGTGAGTCGGGGGCGGAGAACACTGAAGCTTTCTTT. Amino acids: CAISESGAENTEAFF.

Notes on this clonotype: The CDR3 carries no conserved terminal phenylalanine or tryptophan, so it likely arises from a read error. The rearrangement links TRBV7-2 to TRBJ2-7; 8 bases are shared with TRBD2. The CDR3 extends over 13 amino acids. Germline V lookup: CDR1 SGHTA, CDR2 FQGNSA. The junction had 6 bases not matched to a gene; V was cut back by 6 bases and J by 5 bases. In nucleotides, the CDR3 is TGTGCCAGCAGAGGAGCGGGGGATGACGAGCAGTACTAC. Its translation is CASRGAGDDEQYY.

The V gene is TRBV20-1, the J gene TRBJ1-4; 7 bases are a match to TRBD1. With 0 bases clipped from V and 7 bases from J, the junction kept 8 bases outside the gene matches. Germline V gene lookup returns CDR1 DFQATT and CDR2 SNEGSKA (reference sequence). The CDR3 has 15 residues. Written as DNA, the CDR3 is TGCAGTGCTAGAGATCACCGGACAGGTGGTGAAAAACTGTTTTTT. It translates to CSARDHRTGGEKLFF.

This clonotype was picked up a small number of times. CDR3 sequence reads: CASSLVTLASGGDKSTDTQYF. The CDR3 DNA reads TGTGCCAGCAGCTTAGTGACACTCGCTAGCGGGGGCGATAAAAGCACAGATACGCAGTATTTT. The chain is built from TRBV7-2 and TRBJ2-3; 10 bases fit TRBD2. V was clipped by 1 base and J by 0 bases; unmatched bases: 16. The length of the CDR3 is 21 residues. Germline V gene sequence: CDR1 SGHTA, CDR2 FQGNSA.

The J gene is TRBJ2-3, the V gene TRBV7-9; 7 bases line up with TRBD2. CDR1 and CDR2 from the germline V gene are SEHNR and FQNEAQ (reference sequence). The CDR3 covers 14 residues. After removal of 4 bases from V and 4 bases from J, the junction contained 5 bases not matched to a gene. The CDR3 region has the DNA TGTGCCAGCAGCTCAGGACTAGGAGCAGATACGCAGTATTTT. Its translation is CASSSGLGADTQYF.

There are a few counts of this clonotype. The V call is TRBV7-2, the J call TRBJ2-7; D gene ambiguous. Deletions cut 2 bases from V and 6 bases from J, with 20 bases between. This CDR3 has 16 residues. CDR1 and CDR2 (germline): SGHTA, FQGNSA. CDR3 sequence: CASSLSAANVRGEQYF. The CDR3 bases are TGTGCCAGCAGCTTAAGTGCGGCGAATGTGCGCGGCGAGCAGTACTTC.

This rearrangement joins TRBV6-9 to TRBJ2-1; 7 positions match TRBD2. Trimming took 4 bases from V and 12 from J; bases not matched to a gene: 39. This CDR3 comprises 23 residues. Germline values: CDR1 MNHGY, CDR2 SVAAGI. CDR3 in amino acids: CASSSGRGLLVRETTLGQVGQFF. CDR3 nucleotides: TGTGCCAGCAGTTCCGGCCGGGGACTCTTGGTGCGGGAGACAACCCTGGGGCAGGTTGGGCAGTTCTTC.

The gene calls are TRBV4-1 and TRBJ1-2, with D maybe TRBD1 (5 bases). V shed 2 bases and J shed 4 bases, with 14 bases lying between them. The CDR3 has 15 amino acids. The germline gives CDR1 MGHRA, CDR2 YSYEKL. In nucleotides, the CDR3 is TGCGCCAGCAGCCAAACTGGACACGGTTCCTATGGCTACACCTTC. Amino acids: CASSQTGHGSYGYTF.

The chain recombines TRBV12-3 or TRBV12-4 with TRBJ2-7; 8 bases are shared with TRBD1. V was pared by 3 bases and J by 5 bases, with 6 bases of the junction left unmatched. CDR3 length: 14 amino acids. This chain's CDR3 is CASSLVQGAHEQYF. The DNA for the CDR3 is TGTGCCAGCAGTTTGGTCCAGGGGGCCCACGAGCAGTACTTC.